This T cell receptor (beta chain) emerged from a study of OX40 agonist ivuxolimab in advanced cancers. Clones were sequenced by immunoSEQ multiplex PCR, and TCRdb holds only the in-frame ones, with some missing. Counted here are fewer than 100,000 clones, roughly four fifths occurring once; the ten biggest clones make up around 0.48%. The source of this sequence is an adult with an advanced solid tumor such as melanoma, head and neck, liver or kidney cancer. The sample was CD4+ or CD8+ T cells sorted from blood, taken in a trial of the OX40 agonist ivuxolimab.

The CDR3 bases are TGTGCCAGCAGCTTAGGGGGACATTTGGAAACCTACGAGCAGTACTTC. Encoded protein: CASSLGGHLETYEQYF. The chain links TRBV11-3 to TRBJ2-7; the D gene is possibly TRBD1 (6 bases). V gave up 1 base and J gave up 2 bases, with 15 bases separating them. The CDR3 loop spans 16 amino acids. Germline V gives CDR1 SGHNT, CDR2 YENEEA.